The clone carrying this TCR beta chain was counted at least ten times. Its target is not known. As it was prepared, the TCRbeta library received unique molecular identifiers. TCRdb redid the calling of the PCR reads with MiXCR, one entry per CDR3 protein. This repertoire shows some 300,000 distinct CDR3 sequences, 6.5% to 9% found once; its top ten account for around 9.8%. The sample belongs to a study of T-cell reconstitution after alpha-beta-depleted transplantation in children. Study-wide points: About two months after transplant, alpha-beta T cells reportedly came from several hundred expanded graft clones. Recipient T cells and thymic progenitors that survived were the source of the high TCRbeta diversity seen at day 60 in some patients. One year after transplant, T-cell counts and diversity came mostly from newly produced T cells.

The germline CDR1 and CDR2 sequences are LGHNA and YSLEER. The CDR3 is 15 amino acids. Trimming removed 4 bases at V and 0 bases at J, with 10 bases between. The genes are TRBV4-3 and TRBJ2-1; D may be TRBD1 (6 bases). The receptor was isolated from a female patient aged 2-9 years who had a stem cell transplant for Fanconi anemia, so the T cells may come from the graft donor. This material consisted of peripheral blood, taken 360 days after TCRalphabeta/CD19-depleted stem cell transplant. The CDR3 here is CASSPTGSSYNEQFF. As DNA, the CDR3 is TGCGCCAGCAGCCCCACAGGGAGCTCCTACAATGAGCAGTTCTTC.